This T cell receptor (beta chain) was identified during a study of shared clonotypes between healthy human individuals (dated by TCRdb to about 2020). Background on the whole study: Three men and two women, aged 18 to 49 years, made up the cohort. To estimate repertoire size and how much clonotype sharing occurs between individuals, the study deeply sequenced the blood TCR repertoires of a handful of healthy adults. Different laboratories and diverse techniques were used to prepare libraries and sequence TCR repertoires, to increase sequencing depth and limit assay-specific biases. Each donor's leukapheresis produced roughly between roughly 0.85 and 10 billion PBMCs.

Using the deep immunoSEQ assay, multiplex PCR amplified TCR CDR3 regions from genomic DNA. Extracted genomic DNA from each cell subset was spread evenly across all wells of several immunoSEQ 96-well plates, with each plate serving as a replicate. For unsorted PBMC, roughly 330 ng genomic DNA, equal to roughly 33,000 T cell genomes, was loaded into each replicate PCR. Genomic DNA from unsorted PBMC was sequenced over ten immunoSEQ deep assay plates. Purified libraries were measured with a Qubit 3.0 fluorometer, size-checked on a Bioanalyzer 2100, and measured again with the KAPA Library Quantification kit. A separate single-read 150-cycle Illumina NextSeq 550 flow cell was used to sequence each immunoSEQ 96-well plate. The authors' analysis ran thus. Because only junctional sequences without quality scores were contained in the immunoSEQ output, filtering matching that applied to full-length reads could not be performed. Sequences were annotated with PyIR, a Python wrapper for IgBLAST v1.9, and V/J genes and CDR3 were assigned using IMGT germline references. Any read was removed if the V/J assignment was weak (E-value above 1e-6), the CDR3 was missing, or the read contained stop codons, out-of-frame junctions, or ambiguous translated residues. V3J clonotypes were defined as sequences sharing an identical inferred V gene, J gene, and CDR3 amino acid sequence. Percentage overlap between repertoires was calculated by dividing the number of shared unique clonotypes by the size of the smaller repertoire. Three approaches were used to assess repertoire richness: RTK rarefaction, the Chao1 estimator, and Recon v2.1 estimates of unobserved clonotypes. TCRdb stores this immuneACCESS table with in-frame sequences only. Part of the clones is absent; in the studies checked, under half of the shortfall reflects unresolved V genes, and no reason is known for the rest. D and trimming were read from the DNA, whereas the V and J calls and clone size are those reported in that table. The sample has about 490,000 clones on record, 70% to 80% of them singletons. Approximately 12% of the sample comes from the top ten.

As encoded in the germline V gene, CDR1 is SNHLY while CDR2 is FYNNEI. The CDR3 sequence holds 13 residues, the cysteine and phenylalanine included. Here the CDR3 DNA is all that survives: 39 bases in frame from base 1. Trimming at the junction amounts to 2 bases on V and 6 bases on J, and the germline ends lie 8 bases apart. Donors were healthy HIV-negative adults with no recently reported acute infections or vaccinations. Every donor was a Caucasian adult residing in Nashville, Tennessee, USA. In the unsorted samples, 90 million or so PBMCs were counted, and genomic DNA was extracted using the QIAamp DNA Blood Mini kit. After blood collection by leukapheresis, PBMCs were isolated using Ficoll-Histopaque density gradient centrifugation and then cryopreserved in the vapor phase of liquid nitrogen. What the work shows at the level of the full study, not this receptor alone: Because the study included only a small number of donors, the genetic and exposure-history diversity represented was limited. Based on pairwise subsampling, the degree of clonotype sharing among donors was expected to be affected by sequencing depth. Sampling was restricted to blood, and TCR repertoires in tissue are likely to differ from TCR repertoires in blood.

Of note for this clone: Its specific antigen is unknown. Base qualities are missing; no much larger clone stands one base away.

The chain joins TRBV2 to TRBJ2-1, with no D gene named confidently. The material sequenced was PBMCs. This sequence originates from a woman in her forties in good health. Some clones in this sample may be carry-over from other donors' samples. The sequenced DNA is TGTGCCAGCAGTGAAACTCCCGCCAATGAGCAGTTCTTC. It codes for CASSETPANEQFF. Outside the CDR3, residues come from the reference TRBV2 and TRBJ2-1 proteins, so the full variable domain is: EPEVTQTPSHQVTQMGQEVILRCVPISNHLYFYWYRQILGQKVEFLVSFYNNEISEKSEIFDDQFSVERPDGSNFTLKIRSTKLEDSAMYFCASSETPANEQFFGPGTRLTVL.